The present T cell receptor beta chain was sequenced within a study of vaccination effects on CD4 cells after COVID-19. Findings and limits, study-wide: There was marked clonal contraction among infection- and vaccine-induced clones late after vaccination.

In the case of this clone: Its cognate antigen is unknown.

Some clones are missing from TCRdb's copy, which holds only in-frame ones; the method was immunoSEQ multiplex PCR. The repertoire holds 55,000 to 90,000 clones, with about 69% as singletons. Prior to sequencing, the ViraFEST assay stimulated PBMC with viral peptide pools, which expanded the antigen-specific CD4+ T cells. Upon completion of 10 days in culture, CD4+ T cells were isolated. SARS-CoV-2 infected the person between March and December 2020, as confirmed by PCR. The CDR3 length is 12 residues. V was pared by 9 bases and J by 4 bases, with 11 bases between. CDR1 KGHDR and CDR2 SFDVKD come from the germline V gene.

The V and J genes are TRBV24-1 and TRBJ2-5, with D tentatively TRBD1 (6 bases). This TCR was recovered from a human donor who had a prior SARS-CoV-2 infection. The sample consisted of CD4+ T cells from PBMCs cultured with HIV peptides, taken before COVID-19 vaccination. Subset denoted: HIV-1 Nef peptide pool negative control/reference culture. The CDR3 sequence: CATAKTGETQYF. The DNA of the CDR3 is TGTGCCACCGCCAAGACAGGAGAGACCCAGTACTTC.